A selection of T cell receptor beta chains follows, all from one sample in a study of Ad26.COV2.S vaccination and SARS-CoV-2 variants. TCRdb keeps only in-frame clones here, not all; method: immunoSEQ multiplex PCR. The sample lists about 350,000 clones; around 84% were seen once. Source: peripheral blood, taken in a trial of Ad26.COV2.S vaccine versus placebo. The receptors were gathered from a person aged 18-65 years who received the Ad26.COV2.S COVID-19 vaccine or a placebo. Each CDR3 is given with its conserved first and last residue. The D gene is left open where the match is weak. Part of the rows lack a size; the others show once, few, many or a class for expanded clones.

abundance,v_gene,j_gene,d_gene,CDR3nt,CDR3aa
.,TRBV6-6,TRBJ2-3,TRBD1,TGTGCCAGCAGTCCCCCGGACAGGGGGCGAGGTAGCACAGATACGCAGTATTTT,CASSPPDRGRGSTDTQYF
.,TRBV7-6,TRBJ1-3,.,TGTGCCAGCAGCCAAAACTCTGGAAACACCATATATTTT,CASSQNSGNTIYF
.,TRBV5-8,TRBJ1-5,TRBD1,TGTGCCAGCAGCTCAAGGACAGGGGGTAGCAATCAGCCCCAGCATTTT,CASSSRTGGSNQPQHF
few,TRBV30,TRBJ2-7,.,TGTGCCTGGAGTGTAGACGGAAGCTCCTACGAGCAGTACTTC,CAWSVDGSSYEQYF
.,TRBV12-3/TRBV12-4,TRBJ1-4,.,TGTGCCAGCAGACCAACTAATGAAAAACTGTTTTTT,CASRPTNEKLFF
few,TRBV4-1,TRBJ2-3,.,TGCGCCAGCAGCCAGGGACTCGGCCGAGATACGCAGTATTTT,CASSQGLGRDTQYF
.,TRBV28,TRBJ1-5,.,TGTGGAAATGGGCAGGGCAATCAGCCCCAGCATTTT,CGNGQGNQPQHF
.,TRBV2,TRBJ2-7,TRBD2,TGTGCCAGCAGTAAAACTAGCGGGGGGGCTGTCGAGCAGTACTTC,CASSKTSGGAVEQYF
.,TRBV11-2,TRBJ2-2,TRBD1,TGTGCCAGCAGCTACCCTAGGGACAGGGGGCGGAACACCGGGGAGCTGTTTTTT,CASSYPRDRGRNTGELFF
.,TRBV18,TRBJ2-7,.,TGTGCCAGCTCAACCGGGACGGAGACGTACGAGCAGTACTTC,CASSTGTETYEQYF
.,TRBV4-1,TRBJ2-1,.,TGCGCCAGCAGCCAAGATCCTGCGGCCTACAATGAGCAGTTCTTC,CASSQDPAAYNEQFF
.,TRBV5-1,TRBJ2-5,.,TGCGCCAGCAGCCCTCGAGGCTCGCTTGGGGAGACCCAGTACTTC,CASSPRGSLGETQYF
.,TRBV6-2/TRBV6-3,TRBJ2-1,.,TGTGCCAGCAGTTACTCCTTGGGCAATGAGCAGTTCTTC,CASSYSLGNEQFF
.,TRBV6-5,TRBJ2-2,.,TGTGCCAGCAGTTCTTACGGGCCCGGGGAGCTGTTTTTT,CASSSYGPGELFF
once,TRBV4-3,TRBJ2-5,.,TGCGCCAGCAGCCGGCGGACGGACGAAGAGACCCAGTACTTC,CASSRRTDEETQYF
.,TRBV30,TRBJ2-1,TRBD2,TGTGCCTGGAGGGGACTAGCGGGAGCCGAAATTAGCTCCTACAATGAGCAGTTCTTC,CAWRGLAGAEISSYNEQFF
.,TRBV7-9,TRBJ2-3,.,TGTGCCAGCAGCTCCTCAGCTATTCGCACAGATACGCAGTATTTT,CASSSSAIRTDTQYF
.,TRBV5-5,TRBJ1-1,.,TGTGCCAGCAGCGTGAAAGGTTGGAACACTGAAGCTTTCTTT,CASSVKGWNTEAFF
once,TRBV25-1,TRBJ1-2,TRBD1,TGTGCCAGCAGTGCCGGCACAGGGGGTACAGATGGCTACACCTTC,CASSAGTGGTDGYTF
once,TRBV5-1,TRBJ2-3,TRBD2,TGCGCCAGCAGCTTCGCGCTAGCGGGAGCCACAGATACGCAGTATTTT,CASSFALAGATDTQYF
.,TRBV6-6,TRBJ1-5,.,TGTGCCAGCAGTTTTACAGGAGCCCGATTTAATCAGCCCCAGCATTTT,CASSFTGARFNQPQHF
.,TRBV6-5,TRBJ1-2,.,TGTGCCAGCCATGAGGGAACCTATGGCTACACCTTC,CASHEGTYGYTF
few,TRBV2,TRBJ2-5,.,TGTGCCAGCAGTGAATCCGTTCTGATGACCCAGTACTTC,CASSESVLMTQYF
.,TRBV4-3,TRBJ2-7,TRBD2,TGCGCCAGCAGCCAAGGTGGGGCGGGAGGAGGTTGGGAGCAGTACTTC,CASSQGGAGGGWEQYF
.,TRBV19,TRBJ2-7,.,TGTGCCAGTAGTATGGTGCAGCCTGCACACGAGCAGTACTTC,CASSMVQPAHEQYF